These T cell receptor beta chains were read from a single sample in a study of graft-versus-host responses after intestinal transplantation. The data were produced by immunoSEQ multiplex PCR, yet TCRdb's version contains in-frame clones alone and is incomplete. The sample consists of around 97,000 clones, 90% to 95% of them appearing once. Their recognized antigens are unknown. This sample comprised unstimulated CD8+ T cells sorted from spleen or lymph node cells, obtained before intestinal transplant. The receptors derive from a human donor who received an intestinal transplant. Each CDR3 is given with its conserved first and last residue. D genes are given only for firm matches. Not all rows give a size; the values are once, few, many and, for expanded clones, a class.

V: TRBV6-5; J: TRBJ2-7; D: NA; size: NA; DNA: TGTGCCAGCAGCTACGTCTCCTACGAGCAGTACTTC; CDR3: CASSYVSYEQYF
V: TRBV6-4; J: TRBJ1-2; D: NA; size: NA; DNA: TGTGCCAGCAGGAAAACATCGGTTAGAATCAACTATGGCTACACCTTC; CDR3: CASRKTSVRINYGYTF
V: TRBV19; J: TRBJ2-3; D: NA; size: few; DNA: TGTGCCAGCCTCGAGGGGGATACGCAGTATTTT; CDR3: CASLEGDTQYF
V: TRBV4-1; J: TRBJ2-1; D: NA; size: NA; DNA: TGCGCCAGCAGCCAAGATTTGGCGACGGTTAATGAGCAGTTCTTC; CDR3: CASSQDLATVNEQFF
V: TRBV27; J: TRBJ2-5; D: TRBD2; size: NA; DNA: TGTGCCAGCAGTTTAACGGGACTAGCGGGGAATTGGGAGACCCAGTACTTC; CDR3: CASSLTGLAGNWETQYF
V: TRBV6-1; J: TRBJ2-7; D: NA; size: few; DNA: TGTGCCAGCAGCCTCACCTACGAGCAGTACTTC; CDR3: CASSLTYEQYF
V: TRBV2; J: TRBJ2-1; D: NA; size: NA; DNA: TGTGCCAGCAGCAGCGGCCCCGCGCGGGGCTTCTACAATGAGCAGTTCTTC; CDR3: CASSSGPARGFYNEQFF
V: TRBV30; J: TRBJ1-2; D: NA; size: NA; DNA: TGTGCCTGGAGTTCTCAGAACTATGGCTACACCTTC; CDR3: CAWSSQNYGYTF
V: TRBV9; J: TRBJ2-3; D: NA; size: NA; DNA: TGTGCCAGCAGCGTAGATCTAAGCGATACGCAGTATTTT; CDR3: CASSVDLSDTQYF
V: TRBV2; J: TRBJ2-7; D: TRBD2; size: NA; DNA: TGTGCCAGCAGCCTAGCGGGGGGGCAAGAGCAGTACTTC; CDR3: CASSLAGGQEQYF
V: TRBV9; J: TRBJ2-1; D: TRBD2; size: NA; DNA: TGTGCCAGCAGCGCCGGGACTACAGGCAATGAGCAGTTCTTC; CDR3: CASSAGTTGNEQFF
V: TRBV4-1; J: TRBJ1-1; D: TRBD1; size: NA; DNA: TGCGCCAGCAGCCAATTTTGGACAGGGGCTACTGAAGCTTTCTTT; CDR3: CASSQFWTGATEAFF
V: TRBV27; J: TRBJ2-2; D: NA; size: NA; DNA: TGTGCCAGCAGTCTCCCTGGGGTCGGGATCGGGGAGCTGTTTTTT; CDR3: CASSLPGVGIGELFF
V: TRBV5-6; J: TRBJ1-1; D: TRBD1; size: NA; DNA: TGTGCCAGCAGCTTGGGGGACAGAGGGAACACTGAAGCTTTCTTT; CDR3: CASSLGDRGNTEAFF
V: TRBV6-5; J: TRBJ2-7; D: NA; size: once; DNA: TGTGCCAGCAGTTACGGTGGGGTGTGGGAGCAGTACTTC; CDR3: CASSYGGVWEQYF
V: TRBV5-1; J: TRBJ2-1; D: TRBD2; size: few; DNA: TGCGCCAGCAGCGCAGGGACTAGCGGGGGGGATGAGCAGTTCTTC; CDR3: CASSAGTSGGDEQFF
V: TRBV6-5; J: TRBJ2-2; D: TRBD2; size: NA; DNA: TGTGCCACCCTGCGGGGGTCCGGGGAGCTGTTTTTT; CDR3: CATLRGSGELFF
V: TRBV11-3; J: TRBJ1-5; D: NA; size: once; DNA: TGTGCCAGCAGCGAGAGACGACCCGGCGGGGTCTCCAATCAGCCCCAGCATTTT; CDR3: CASSERRPGGVSNQPQHF
V: TRBV4-1; J: TRBJ2-2; D: TRBD2; size: NA; DNA: TGCGCCAGCAGCACACCCGGGACTAGCGGGGCTGTATGGGAGCTGTTTTTT; CDR3: CASSTPGTSGAVWELFF
V: TRBV4-1; J: TRBJ1-2; D: NA; size: NA; DNA: TGCGCCAGCAGCCCCTGGGGGGTCAGCCTATCTTCTAACTATGGCTACACCTTC; CDR3: CASSPWGVSLSSNYGYTF
V: TRBV10-3; J: TRBJ2-2; D: NA; size: NA; DNA: TGTGCCATCAGTGAGTCGGGCAGGGAGAACACCGGGGAGCTGTTTTTT; CDR3: CAISESGRENTGELFF
V: TRBV5-4; J: TRBJ1-5; D: NA; size: NA; DNA: TGTGCCAGCAGCTTATATGATCAGCCCCAGCATTTT; CDR3: CASSLYDQPQHF
V: TRBV4-1; J: TRBJ2-3; D: NA; size: NA; DNA: TGCGCCAGCAGCCAAGGCTCCACAGATACGCAGTATTTT; CDR3: CASSQGSTDTQYF
V: TRBV4-2; J: TRBJ1-1; D: TRBD1; size: NA; DNA: TGTGCCAGCAGCCAAGAAGGGTATGAGACAGGGAGTAAGAGGGACACTGAAGCTTTCTTT; CDR3: CASSQEGYETGSKRDTEAFF
V: TRBV5-8; J: TRBJ2-5; D: NA; size: NA; DNA: TGTGCCAGCAGCAGGGACGGGGGAGAGACCCAGTACTTC; CDR3: CASSRDGGETQYF
V: TRBV19; J: TRBJ1-2; D: NA; size: NA; DNA: TGTGCCAGTAGTTCAGCTGACAGACTTCTTATCTATGGCTACACCTTC; CDR3: CASSSADRLLIYGYTF
V: TRBV6-5; J: TRBJ2-5; D: NA; size: NA; DNA: TGTGCCAGCAGTCTAGGACTGGGAGGAGAGACCCAGTACTTC; CDR3: CASSLGLGGETQYF
V: TRBV6-4; J: TRBJ2-3; D: NA; size: NA; DNA: TGTGCCAGCAGTGACTCGGGTTTGGCTAGCACAGATACGCAGTATTTT; CDR3: CASSDSGLASTDTQYF
V: TRBV6-4; J: TRBJ1-6; D: TRBD1; size: NA; DNA: TGTGCCAGCATGAGACAGGGTCGTTCGAGGTCACCCCTCCACTTT; CDR3: CASMRQGRSRSPLHF
V: TRBV7-9; J: TRBJ2-7; D: TRBD1; size: NA; DNA: TGTGCCAGCAGCGGCCGGGACAGGGGCTACGAGCAGTACTTC; CDR3: CASSGRDRGYEQYF
V: TRBV4-2; J: TRBJ2-3; D: NA; size: NA; DNA: TGTGCCAGCAGCCCGAACACAGATACGCAGTATTTT; CDR3: CASSPNTDTQYF
V: TRBV19; J: TRBJ2-2; D: NA; size: NA; DNA: TGTGCCAGTAGTGGGTGGGGGGAAAACACCGGGGAGCTGTTTTTT; CDR3: CASSGWGENTGELFF
V: TRBV4-1; J: TRBJ1-5; D: NA; size: NA; DNA: TGCGCCAGCAGCCACAGGGTTACCAGCAATCAGCCCCAGCATTTT; CDR3: CASSHRVTSNQPQHF